This T cell receptor beta chain was recovered during a study of shared clonotypes between healthy human individuals. Overall study results and limits: Some clonotypes were shared by all four sorted-subset donors, while others were not shared. The non-shared ones had lower generation probabilities than the shared ones. Naive CD4 clonotypes were shared across several donors at roughly 5.3%.

Genomic DNA of every subset was divided equally among multiple immunoSEQ plates. For sorted subsets, roughly 200 ng DNA per replicate equaled about 30,000 T cell genomes. The table came from immunoSEQ multiplex PCR; TCRdb's copy has only in-frame clones and leaves some out. The table shows over a million clones, with around three quarters occurring only once. Germline V CDR1 and CDR2: MDHEN, SYDVKM. The CDR3 loop spans 21 amino acids. Unmatched junction bases numbered 24, after V lost 0 bases and J lost 6 bases. Of note for this clone: Its antigen is still unknown.

The genes are TRBV28 and TRBJ2-7; 9 bases agree with TRBD2. Sequenced input: memory CD4+ T cells from PBMCs. The subset was: CD45RA-negative fraction. The receptor was derived from a man between 18 and 35 years old in good health. Some clones in this sample may be carry-over from other donors' samples. CDR3 residues: CASSLWGLAGILKTLPFEQYF. The CDR3 nucleotides read TGTGCCAGCAGTTTATGGGGACTAGCTGGGATCTTAAAAACCCTCCCCTTCGAGCAGTACTTC.